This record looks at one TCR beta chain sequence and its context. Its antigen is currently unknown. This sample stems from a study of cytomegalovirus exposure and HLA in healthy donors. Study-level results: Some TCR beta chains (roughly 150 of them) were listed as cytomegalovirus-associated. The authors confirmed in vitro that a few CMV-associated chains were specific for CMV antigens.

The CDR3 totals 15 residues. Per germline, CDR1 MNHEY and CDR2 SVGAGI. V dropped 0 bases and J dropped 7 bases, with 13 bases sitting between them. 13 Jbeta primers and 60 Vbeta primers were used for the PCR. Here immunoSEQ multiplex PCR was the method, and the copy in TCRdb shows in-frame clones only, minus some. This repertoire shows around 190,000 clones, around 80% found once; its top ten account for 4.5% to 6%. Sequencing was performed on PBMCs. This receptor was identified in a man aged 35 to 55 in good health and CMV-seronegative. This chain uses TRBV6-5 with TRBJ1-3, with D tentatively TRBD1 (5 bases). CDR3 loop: CASSYSASGMNTIYF. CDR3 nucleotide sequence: TGTGCCAGCAGTTACTCGGCTTCAGGGATGAACACCATATATTTT.